The 26 T cell receptor beta chains below come from one sample, sequenced in a study of OX40 agonist ivuxolimab in advanced cancers. Produced via immunoSEQ multiplex PCR; TCRdb's table is partial and in-frame only. Found here are 71,000 or so clones, 80% of them singletons; the top ten hold around 8%. The input for sequencing was CD4+ or CD8+ T cells sorted from blood, taken in a trial of the OX40 agonist ivuxolimab. These receptors originate from an adult with an advanced solid tumor such as melanoma, head and neck, liver or kidney cancer.

The chain couples TRBV6-6 to TRBJ1-1, with a possible D match to TRBD1 (5 bases). V was shortened by 0 bases and J by 1 base, with 6 bases between the two germline ends. The CDR3 has 14 residues. Germline CDR1 and CDR2: MNHNY and SVGAGI (reference sequence). As DNA, the CDR3 is TGTGCCAGCAGTTACTCCCAGGGGAACACTGAAGCTTTCTTT. Translating it yields CASSYSQGNTEAFF.

V usage is TRBV9 and J usage is TRBJ2-3; 8 bases match TRBD2. The CDR3 length is 15 residues. With 1 base clipped from V and 4 bases from J, the junction kept 5 bases outside the gene matches. Germline CDR1 and CDR2: SGDLS and YYNGEE. The chain's CDR3 is CASSVRTSWADTQYF. For the CDR3, the DNA is TGTGCCAGCAGCGTAAGGACTAGCTGGGCAGATACGCAGTATTTT.

As DNA, the CDR3 is TGTGCCAGCAGCGTAGGAGGCTTCTATAATTCACCCCTCCACTTT. As protein: CASSVGGFYNSPLHF. The chain is built from TRBV9 and TRBJ1-6; D remains unclear. Germline V lookup: CDR1 SGDLS, CDR2 YYNGEE. With 0 bases removed from V and 3 bases from J, the gap between germline ends came to 7 bases. CDR3 size: 15 residues.

V is TRBV19 and J is TRBJ2-1; tentative D call: TRBD2 (7 bases). V dropped 3 bases and J dropped 5 bases, with 14 bases sitting between them. Germline-derived CDR1 and CDR2 are LNHDA and SQIVND (reference sequence). The CDR3 extends over 15 amino acids. CDR3 in amino acids: CASSIGGGNNNEQFF. Written as DNA, the CDR3 is TGTGCCAGTAGTATTGGGGGGGGCAACAACAATGAGCAGTTCTTC.

The chain recombines TRBV7-2 with TRBJ1-6, with 7 bases aligning to TRBD1. V lost 5 bases and J lost 7; bases outside the gene matches: 8. The CDR3 extends over 15 amino acids. Germline V gene lookup returns CDR1 SGHTA and CDR2 FQGNSA. This chain's CDR3 is CASSPRDSANSPLHF. The DNA for the CDR3 is TGTGCCAGCAGCCCCCGGGACAGTGCCAATTCACCCCTCCACTTT.

This rearrangement joins TRBV10-3 to TRBJ2-2; 7 positions agree with TRBD1. CDR3 length: 20 residues. Trimming removed 3 bases from V and 0 bases from J; junction bases left unmatched: 16. Germline CDR1 ENHRY, CDR2 SYGVKD. The CDR3, as DNA: TGTGCCATCAGTGAAGGAGCCCTCTGGACGGGACAGTCGAACACCGGGGAGCTGTTTTTT. It specifies CAISEGALWTGQSNTGELFF.

J is TRBJ2-5 and V is TRBV7-2; D remains ambiguous. The CDR3 is 13 amino acids. Germline CDR1 and CDR2: SGHTA and FQGNSA. V was clipped by 1 base and J by 10 bases, with 13 bases between them. This chain's CDR3 is CASSLVGARGQYF. The CDR3 region has the DNA TGTGCCAGCAGCTTAGTTGGTGCGCGTGGCCAGTACTTC.

The rearrangement joins TRBV7-9 to TRBJ1-4; D is perhaps TRBD1 (5 bases). Trimming cost V 1 base and J 3 bases, with 9 bases left between them. This CDR3 contains 15 residues. Germline CDR1 is SEHNR and CDR2 is FQNEAQ (reference sequence). The chain's CDR3 is CASSLGGMSNEKLFF. CDR3 bases: TGTGCCAGCAGCTTAGGGGGGATGTCTAATGAAAAACTGTTTTTT. Variable domain in full (rest from reference TRBV7-9 and TRBJ1-4): DTGVSQNPRHKITKRGQNVTFRCDPISEHNRLYWYRQTLGQGPEFLTYFQNEAQLEKSRLLSDRFSAERPKGSFSTLEIQRTEQGDSAMYLCASSLGGMSNEKLFFGSGTQLSVL.

The rearrangement uses TRBV5-1 and TRBJ1-1; D is perhaps TRBD1 (6 bases). This CDR3 region has 20 residues. Germline V lookup: CDR1 SGHRS, CDR2 YFSETQ. Trimming shortened V by 0 bases and J by 3 bases, and 27 bases separated the two germline ends. CDR3 protein: CASSLVIGFGRGLRDTEAFF. DNA for the CDR3: TGCGCCAGCAGCTTGGTTATCGGTTTCGGCAGGGGATTGAGGGACACTGAAGCTTTCTTT.

J is TRBJ2-5 and V is TRBV18; 11 bases line up with TRBD2. Germline CDR1 and CDR2: KGHSH and LQKENI. The ends lost 3 bases at V and 2 bases at J; junction bases unmatched: 2. The CDR3 length is 15 residues. Here the CDR3 DNA reads TGTGCCAGCTCACCGGGACTAGCGGATCAAGAGACCCAGTACTTC. It specifies CASSPGLADQETQYF.

This clone was observed at least ten times. The V and J genes are TRBV2 and TRBJ1-2, with TRBD1 as a possible D gene (5 bases). Trimming took off 1 base at V and 4 bases at J, with 13 bases between the two ends. Germline CDR1 is SNHLY and CDR2 is FYNNEI. The CDR3 has 15 residues. The chain's CDR3 is CASSEGGRAFYGYTF. The CDR3, as DNA: TGTGCCAGCAGTGAAGGGGGCAGGGCCTTCTATGGCTACACCTTC.

This sequence joins TRBV28 and TRBJ2-7; D may correspond to TRBD1 or TRBD2 (5 bases each). This CDR3 has 13 residues. Trimming removed 5 bases at V and 4 bases at J, with 12 bases between. Germline CDR1 MDHEN, CDR2 SYDVKM. The CDR3 spells CASSLGPGYEQYV. The CDR3 DNA is TGTGCCAGCAGTCTGGGGCCGGGATACGAGCAGTACGTC.

This clone occurred once. The chain employs TRBV5-1 and TRBJ1-5; D may be TRBD1 (5 bases). From germline, CDR1 is SGHRS and CDR2 YFSETQ. The ends were cut back, 1 base at V and 7 bases at J, with 15 bases in the middle. The CDR3 spans 15 residues. CDR3 coding DNA: TGCGCCAGCAGCTTGCGGGGGGATACAAGCCAGCCCCAGCATTTT. Translated: CASSLRGDTSQPQHF.

The chain carries TRBV10-1 and TRBJ2-3; no reliable D call. This CDR3 has 13 amino acids. CDR1 WNHNN and CDR2 SYGVQD come from the germline V gene (reference sequence). V was trimmed by 2 bases and J by 5 bases, leaving 8 bases between them. CDR3 DNA: TGCGCCAGCAGTGAGCCCCTCCAAGATACGCAGTATTTT. This sequence encodes CASSEPLQDTQYF.

The rearrangement joins TRBV7-9 to TRBJ2-1; TRBD1 or TRBD2 may be the D gene (6 bases each). Germline V CDR1 and CDR2: SEHNR, FQNEAQ (reference sequence). Between the trimmed V and J ends, which lost 5 bases and 4 bases, there was a span of 18 bases. The CDR3 sequence is 16 residues long. The chain's CDR3 is CASSPQVGGNYNEQFF. DNA of the CDR3: TGTGCCAGCAGCCCCCAAGTAGGGGGGAATTACAATGAGCAGTTCTTC.

This clone showed up just a few times. The V gene is TRBV9, the J gene TRBJ2-3; 12 nucleotides match TRBD2. V was pared by 4 bases and J by 1 base, with 7 bases of the junction left unmatched. The CDR3 runs to 17 residues. Germline assignment: CDR1 SGDLS and CDR2 YYNGEE. The CDR3 is CASSSTSGGPRTDTQYF. For the CDR3, the DNA is TGTGCCAGCAGCTCGACTAGCGGGGGCCCCCGCACAGATACGCAGTATTTT.

This chain joins TRBV30 and TRBJ1-2; tentatively, D is TRBD1 (5 bases). V lost 4 bases and J lost 4, with 19 bases in between. CDR1 GTSNPN and CDR2 SVGIG come from the germline V gene (reference sequence). This CDR3 has 15 amino acids. Here the CDR3 DNA reads TGTGCCTGGACCGCCCAGGACCGTAGGGGCTATGGCTACACCTTC. Amino acids: CAWTAQDRRGYGYTF.

The chain combines TRBV2 with TRBJ2-1; D may be TRBD2 (5 bases). Germline V CDR1 and CDR2: SNHLY, FYNNEI. V dropped 5 bases and J dropped 0 bases, with 8 bases sitting between them. This CDR3 comprises 14 residues. The CDR3 sequence is CASSQGSSYNEQFF. The DNA for the CDR3 is TGTGCCAGCAGTCAAGGGAGCTCCTACAATGAGCAGTTCTTC.

The V and J genes are TRBV14 and TRBJ1-3; perhaps TRBD1 as D (6 bases). The CDR3 consists of 13 residues. With 4 bases removed from V and 3 bases from J, the gap between germline ends came to 7 bases. Germline-derived CDR1 and CDR2 are SGHDN and FVKESK. The CDR3 reads CASSRDIGNTIYF. CDR3 bases: TGTGCCAGCAGCCGGGACATTGGAAACACCATATATTTT.

The V call is TRBV25-1, the J call TRBJ1-5, with 8 positions matching TRBD1. This CDR3 is built from 16 residues. Germline CDR1 MGHDK, CDR2 SYGVNS. Losses at the gene ends were 5 bases for V and 4 bases for J; bases not matched to a gene: 10. The CDR3 region is CASSQSGQGWNQPQHF. CDR3 DNA: TGTGCCAGCAGTCAATCCGGACAGGGCTGGAATCAGCCCCAGCATTTT.

The chain is built from TRBV28 and TRBJ1-5, with D unclear. Trimming left V 3 bases short and J 0 bases short, with 12 bases between. This CDR3 has 16 residues. In germline, CDR1 is MDHEN, CDR2 SYDVKM. The CDR3 loop is CASSFVGTGSNQPQHF. The CDR3 region has the DNA TGTGCCAGCAGTTTCGTTGGTACGGGTAGCAATCAGCCCCAGCATTTT.

The chain couples TRBV7-2 to TRBJ1-2; 9 bases agree with TRBD1. CDR3 size: 16 residues. V lost 6 bases to trimming and J lost 8 bases; unmatched junction nucleotides: 16. Germline V gene data show CDR1 as SGHTA and CDR2 as FQGNSA. As DNA, the CDR3 is TGTGCCAGCAGTTTCCCCGGGACAGGGCTCAATAACGGCTACACCTTC. Its translation: CASSFPGTGLNNGYTF.

CDR3 residues: CASSLGGGSEKLFF. CDR3 bases: TGTGCCAGCAGCTTAGGTGGGGGAAGCGAAAAACTGTTTTTT. V is TRBV7-6 and J is TRBJ1-4, with D possibly matching TRBD1 (5 bases). The V gene's germline CDR1 is SGHVS and CDR2 FNYEAQ. Trimming cost V 1 base and J 8 bases, with 11 bases left between them. The CDR3 runs 14 residues. The entire variable domain, with the rest obtained from reference TRBV7-6 and TRBJ1-4, is as follows: GAGVSQSPRYKVTKRGQDVALRCDPISGHVSLYWYRQALGQGPEFLTYFNYEAQQDKSGLPNDRFSAERPEGSISTLTIQRTEQRDSAMYRCASSLGGGSEKLFFGSGTQLSVL.

J is TRBJ2-3 and V is TRBV5-1; D may be TRBD1 (5 bases). Trimming pared 4 bases from V and 4 bases from J, leaving 16 bases between. The germline V gene has CDR1 SGHRS and CDR2 YFSETQ. There are 15 residues in the CDR3. In DNA form, the CDR3 reads TGCGCCAGCAGCGGAACACCAGGGTTATCAGATACGCAGTATTTT. Translated, it gives CASSGTPGLSDTQYF.

The gene calls are TRBV28 and TRBJ1-1; 7 bases fit TRBD1. The CDR3 sequence is 15 residues long. The ends lost 5 bases at V and 7 bases at J; junction bases unmatched: 13. Per germline, CDR1 MDHEN and CDR2 SYDVKM. This CDR3 is CASSQQTEGAGEAFF. The CDR3 nucleotides are TGTGCCAGCAGTCAACAAACTGAGGGGGCCGGTGAAGCTTTCTTT.

CDR3: CASITAGNTGELFF. CDR3 DNA sequence: TGTGCCAGCATTACAGCGGGCAACACCGGGGAGCTGTTTTTT. This chain connects TRBV28 to TRBJ2-2; tentative D call: TRBD2 (6 bases). The CDR3 contains 14 residues. The germline V gene has CDR1 MDHEN and CDR2 SYDVKM. The V end lost 7 bases, the J end lost 2 bases, and 11 bases lay between the germline ends.